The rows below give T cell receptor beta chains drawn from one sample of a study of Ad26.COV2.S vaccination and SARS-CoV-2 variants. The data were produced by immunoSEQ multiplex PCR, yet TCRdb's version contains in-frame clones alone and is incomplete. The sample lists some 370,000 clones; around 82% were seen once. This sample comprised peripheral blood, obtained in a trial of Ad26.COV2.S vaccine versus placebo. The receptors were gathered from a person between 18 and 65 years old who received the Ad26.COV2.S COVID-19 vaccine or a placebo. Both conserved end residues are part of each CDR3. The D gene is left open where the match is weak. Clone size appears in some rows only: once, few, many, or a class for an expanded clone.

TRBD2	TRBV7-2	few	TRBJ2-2	TGTGCCAGCAGCCCCACGGGGGGGGTCGCCGGGGAGCTGTTTTTT	CASSPTGGVAGELFF
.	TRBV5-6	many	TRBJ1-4	TGTGCCAGCAGCTTTAAGCAAACTAATGAAAAACTGTTTTTT	CASSFKQTNEKLFF
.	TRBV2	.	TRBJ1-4	TGTGCCAGCCTCCGGGCCGTGGGTGAAAAACTGTTTTTT	CASLRAVGEKLFF
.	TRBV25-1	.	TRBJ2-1	TGTGCCAGCAGTTGGTTTGGGGGGCCCAATGAGCAGTTCTTC	CASSWFGGPNEQFF
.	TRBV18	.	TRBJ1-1	TGTGCCAGCGATAGAGCAGGGTCCGGGACTGAAGCTTTCTTT	CASDRAGSGTEAFF
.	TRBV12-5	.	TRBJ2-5	TGTGCTAGTGGTTTGGTCGAGGAGACCCAGTACTTC	CASGLVEETQYF
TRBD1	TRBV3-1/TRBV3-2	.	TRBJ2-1	TGTGCCAGCAGCCCTTACGGACAGGGTAGGGATGAGCAGTTCTTC	CASSPYGQGRDEQFF
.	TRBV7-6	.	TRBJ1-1	TGTGCCAGCAGCTTAGCGCAGTCCGCACTCCTGAACACTGAAGCTTTCTTT	CASSLAQSALLNTEAFF
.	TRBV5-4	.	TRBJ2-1	TGTGCCAGCAGCTTGATAGGTGAGCAGTTCTTC	CASSLIGEQFF
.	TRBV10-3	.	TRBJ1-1	TGTGCCATCAGTGAAGGGGCAGGGAGTGAAGCTTTCTTT	CAISEGAGSEAFF
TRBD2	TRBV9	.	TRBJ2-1	TGTGCCAGCAGCGTAGCTAGCGGGGGGGCAAATAATGAGCAGTTCTTC	CASSVASGGANNEQFF
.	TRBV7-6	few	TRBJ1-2	TGTGCCAGCAGCCCCCTGGGTGGGGGCGCGAATGGCTACACCTTC	CASSPLGGGANGYTF
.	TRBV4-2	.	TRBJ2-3	TGTGCCAGCAGCCAGCAACTAAGGGCTTCAGATACGCAGTATTTT	CASSQQLRASDTQYF
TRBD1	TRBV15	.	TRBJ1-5	TGTGCCACCAGCACCGGGACAGGGGTAAGGTCGCAGCCCCAGCATTTT	CATSTGTGVRSQPQHF
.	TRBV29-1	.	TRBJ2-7	TGCAGCGTTGGCCGGGTGGACCTTTACGAGCAGTACTTC	CSVGRVDLYEQYF
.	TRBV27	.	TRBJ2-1	TGTGCCAGCAGTTTATTGGGGCGGGATTACAATGAGCAGTTCTTC	CASSLLGRDYNEQFF
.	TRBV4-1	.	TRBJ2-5	TGCGCCAGCAGCCAAGTCGGACGGGAGGAGACCCAGTACTTC	CASSQVGREETQYF
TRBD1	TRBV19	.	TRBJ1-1	TGTGCCAGTAGCGCAGGCGGGGACAGGGATGGCACTGAAGCTTTCTTT	CASSAGGDRDGTEAFF
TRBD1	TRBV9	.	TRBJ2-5	TGTGCCAGCAGCGCGCGGACAGGGGAAGAGACCCAGTACTTC	CASSARTGEETQYF
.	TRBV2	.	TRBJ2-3	TGTGCCAGCAGTTACACCACAGATACGCAGTATTTT	CASSYTTDTQYF
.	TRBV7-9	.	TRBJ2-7	TGTGCCAGCAGCTTAGCTTCAGGGGTGGAGCAGTACTTC	CASSLASGVEQYF
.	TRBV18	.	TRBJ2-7	TGTGCCAGCTCACCAACTCTGGGGGGAACCTACGAGCAGTACTTC	CASSPTLGGTYEQYF
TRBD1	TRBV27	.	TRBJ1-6	TGTGCCAGCAGTAAAACGACAGGGGCGTATTCACCCCTCCACTTT	CASSKTTGAYSPLHF
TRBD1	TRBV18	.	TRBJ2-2	TGTGCCACCCTCACCGCGAAGGGGGCCGGCACCGGGGAGCTGTTTTTT	CATLTAKGAGTGELFF
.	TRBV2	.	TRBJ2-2	TGTGCCAGCAGCTATGAGAACACCGGGGAGCTGTTTTTT	CASSYENTGELFF
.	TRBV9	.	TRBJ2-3	TGTGCCAGCAGCGTAGTCGTCGGGGGAATAGATACGCAGTATTTT	CASSVVVGGIDTQYF
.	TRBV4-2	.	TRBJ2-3	TGTGCCAGCAGCCAAGGAGGGAAACCGGGGGATACGCAGTATTTT	CASSQGGKPGDTQYF
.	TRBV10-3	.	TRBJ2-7	TGTGCCATCAGCCAGGGGCCTAGGAGCTCCTACGAGCAGTACTTC	CAISQGPRSSYEQYF
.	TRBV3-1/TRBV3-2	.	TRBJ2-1	TGTGCCAGCAGCCAGGAGGGACCCCTCAATGAGCAGTTCTTC	CASSQEGPLNEQFF
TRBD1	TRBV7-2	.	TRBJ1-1	TGTGCCAGCAGAACTGGGCAGGGGGATCGAAGGACTTTCTTT	CASRTGQGDRRTFF
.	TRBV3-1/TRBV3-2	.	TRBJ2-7	TGTGCCAGCAGCCCTCGGGCCCTGGGGCGCGAGCAGTACTTC	CASSPRALGREQYF
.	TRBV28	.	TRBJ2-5	TGTGCCAGCAGTTTGGGGGAGACCCAGTACTTC	CASSLGETQYF
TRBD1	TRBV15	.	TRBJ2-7	TGTGCCACCAGCAGAGTCGACAGGGGGTTACCCTACGAGCAGTACTTC	CATSRVDRGLPYEQYF
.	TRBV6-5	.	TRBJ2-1	TGTGCCAGCAGTTACGCAGGAGATGAGCAGTTCTTC	CASSYAGDEQFF
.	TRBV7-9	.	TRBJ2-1	TGTGCCAGCAGCTTAGCCGTTAGCTCCTACAATGAGCAGTTCTTC	CASSLAVSSYNEQFF
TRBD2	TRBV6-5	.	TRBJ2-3	TGTGCCAGCAGTTACCCTAGCGGTGGCACAGATACGCAGTATTTT	CASSYPSGGTDTQYF
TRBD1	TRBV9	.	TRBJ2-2	TGTGCCAGCAGCGTTACAGGGGGGCGAGTGAACACCGGGGAGCTGTTTTTT	CASSVTGGRVNTGELFF
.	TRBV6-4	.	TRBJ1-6	TGTGCCAGCAGGCTTCAGGGCCGATCTAATTCACCCCTCCACTTT	CASRLQGRSNSPLHF
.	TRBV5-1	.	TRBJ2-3	TGCGCCAGCAAGGACAGTCGAAGCACAGATACGCAGTATTTT	CASKDSRSTDTQYF
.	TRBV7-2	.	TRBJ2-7	TGTGCCAGCAGCTTAGATCCAGGGGTACGCGAGCAGTACTTC	CASSLDPGVREQYF
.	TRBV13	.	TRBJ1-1	TGTGCCAGCAGCCTTACCCCATCCCGGAGTTACGTAACTTTCTTT	CASSLTPSRSYVTFF
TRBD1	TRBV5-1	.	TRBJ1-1	TGCGCCAGCAGCTACCGGGACAGGGGGCACACTGAAGCTTTCTTT	CASSYRDRGHTEAFF
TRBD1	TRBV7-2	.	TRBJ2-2	TGTGCCAGCAGCGACCCAGGGGGTCTAGTCCCCGGGGAGCTGTTTTTT	CASSDPGGLVPGELFF
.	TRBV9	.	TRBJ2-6	TGTGCCAGCAGCGTAGCTACATTAGCCTCTGGGGCCAACGTCCTGACTTTC	CASSVATLASGANVLTF
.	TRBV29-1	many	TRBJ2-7	TGCAGCGTTGTTAACAGCTCCTACGAGCAGTACTTC	CSVVNSSYEQYF